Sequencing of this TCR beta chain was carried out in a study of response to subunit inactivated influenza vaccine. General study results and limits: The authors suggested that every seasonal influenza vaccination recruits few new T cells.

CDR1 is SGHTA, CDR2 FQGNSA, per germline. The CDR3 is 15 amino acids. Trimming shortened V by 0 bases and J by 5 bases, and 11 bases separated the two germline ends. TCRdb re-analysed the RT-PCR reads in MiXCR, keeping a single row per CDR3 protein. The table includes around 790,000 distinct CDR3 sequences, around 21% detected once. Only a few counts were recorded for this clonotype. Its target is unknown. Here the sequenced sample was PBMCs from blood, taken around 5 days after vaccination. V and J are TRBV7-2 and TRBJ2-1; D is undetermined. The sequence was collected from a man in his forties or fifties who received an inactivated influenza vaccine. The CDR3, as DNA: TGTGCCAGCAGCTTAGCGCTGAACGGAGACAATGAGCAGTTCTTC. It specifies CASSLALNGDNEQFF.